One T cell receptor beta chain is described in this entry. The sample is drawn from a study of blood T cell repertoires in COVID-19. Study background: Sites in the United States, Italy and Spain provided acute and convalescent COVID-19 samples. Sources were T cells, B-cell-depleted T cells, or PBMCs; the material itself was cDNA or gDNA.

Methods used by the authors: Counts of nucleated cells, estimated from reference gene primer amplification, were obtained. Sequenced by immunoSEQ multiplex PCR; TCRdb stores in-frame clones only, minus some. Clone size and V and J calls were adopted from that table, with D and trimming inferred from the DNA. The sample yields some 130,000 clones, under 90% seen once. Sequencing was done on a sample of peripheral blood. The clonotype was recovered from a woman aged 55-69 years with active or convalescent COVID-19.

The CDR3 is CASSSLAGGETQYF. CDR3 nucleotide sequence: TGTGCCAGCAGCTCCTTAGCGGGTGGGGAGACCCAGTACTTC. The chain recombines TRBV7-8 with TRBJ2-5; TRBD2 matches 7 bases. The germline gives CDR1 SGHVS, CDR2 FQNEAQ. Trimming at V came to 4 bases and at J to 5 bases, leaving 7 bases not matched to a gene. The CDR3 spans 14 residues.